One and the same sample provided the 25 T cell receptor beta chains below, sequenced in a study of identical twins. TCRdb called the 5' RACE reads again in MiXCR, with one record for every CDR3 protein. The table shows hundreds of thousands of distinct CDR3 sequences, with around 20% occurring only once. The data also belong to a second study, concerning T cells expressing NK-cell markers.

The sequenced sample was PBMCs. The receptors were gathered from a woman in her late teens or twenties in good health.

This clonotype was counted between two and nine times. The chain uses TRBV20-1 and TRBJ2-3, with D uncertain. This CDR3 comprises 16 residues. With 1 base removed from V and 0 bases from J, the gap between germline ends came to 14 bases. Germline CDR1 DFQATT, CDR2 SNEGSKA (reference sequence). Written as DNA, the CDR3 is TGCAGTGCTAGAGCCCGTTTTACCCGAAGCACAGATACGCAGTATTTT. Its translation: CSARARFTRSTDTQYF.

The chain has TRBV6-2 or TRBV6-3 and TRBJ2-7; no clear D gene. Trimming removed 11 bases at V and 2 bases at J, with 13 bases between. Germline lookup yields CDR1 MNHEY and CDR2 SVGEGT. The CDR3 consists of 12 residues. CDR3 in amino acids: CASGRPPYEQYF. The CDR3 DNA is TGTGCCTCCGGACGGCCTCCCTACGAGCAGTACTTC.

This sequence joins TRBV6-2 or TRBV6-3 and TRBJ1-5; tentative D call: TRBD1 (5 bases). The length of the CDR3 is 15 residues. Trimming took 6 bases from V and 0 from J, leaving 12 bases between them. The germline gives CDR1 MNHEY, CDR2 SVGEGT. Here the CDR3 reads CASSPTETSNQPQHF. In DNA form, the CDR3 reads TGTGCCAGCAGCCCGACAGAGACTAGCAATCAGCCCCAGCATTTT.

V usage is TRBV7-2 and J usage is TRBJ2-1, with TRBD1 identical over 10 bases. CDR1 is SGHTA, CDR2 FQGNSA, per germline. V trimming: 5 bases; J trimming: 7 bases; junction bases outside the gene matches: 11. The length of the CDR3 is 16 residues. The CDR3 here is CASSGPGTGVINEQFF. As DNA, the CDR3 is TGTGCCAGCAGCGGCCCAGGGACAGGGGTCATAAATGAGCAGTTCTTC.

The rearrangement links TRBV6-1 to TRBJ1-2; 8 nucleotides match TRBD1. Looked up from germline, CDR1 is MNHNS and CDR2 is SASEGT. This CDR3 spans 15 amino acids. J gave up 4 bases and V 1 base, and 5 bases lay outside the gene matches. DNA for the CDR3: TGTGCCAGCAGTGAAGAGGCAGACAGGGGCTATGGCTACACCTTC. This encodes CASSEEADRGYGYTF.

In its sample, this clonotype was seen a few times. The chain recombines TRBV5-1 with TRBJ1-2; 9 bases are shared with TRBD1. V lost 4 bases, J lost 5 bases, and 6 bases stayed unmatched. Germline V gives CDR1 SGHRS, CDR2 YFSETQ. The CDR3 extends over 14 amino acids. CDR3 loop: CASSGTGGGYGYTF. The CDR3 DNA reads as TGCGCCAGCAGCGGCACAGGGGGCGGGTATGGCTACACCTTC.

The gene calls are TRBV6-5 and TRBJ2-5; D possibly uses TRBD1 or TRBD2 (7 bases each). Trimming removed 0 bases from V and 5 bases from J, with 13 bases in between. Germline-derived CDR1 and CDR2 are MNHEY and SVGAGI. The length of the CDR3 is 15 residues. This CDR3 reads CASSYSPGGGETQYF. The CDR3 DNA is TGTGCCAGCAGTTACTCGCCAGGGGGAGGGGAGACCCAGTACTTC.

The V call is TRBV12-3 or TRBV12-4, the J call TRBJ2-7; D is uncertain. The CDR3 runs to 14 residues. V lost 4 bases and J 3 bases, leaving 13 bases between the germline ends. In DNA, the CDR3 is TGTGCCAGCAGTTCGCGGAAACACGGCTACGAGCAGTACTTC. Amino acid sequence: CASSSRKHGYEQYF.

This clonotype came up a few times. The DNA for the CDR3 is TGCAGCGTTGAAGGGGACAGGGACTACGAGCAGTACTTC. This gives the protein CSVEGDRDYEQYF. This rearrangement joins TRBV29-1 to TRBJ2-7, with 9 bases aligning to TRBD1. CDR1 is SQVTM, CDR2 ANQGSEA, per germline. Trimming at V came to 1 base and at J to 3 bases, leaving 1 base not matched to a gene. The CDR3 runs to 13 residues.

The rearrangement joins TRBV19 to TRBJ1-1; no clear D. The length of the CDR3 is 13 residues. Germline V lookup: CDR1 LNHDA, CDR2 SQIVND (reference sequence). The V end was cut by 8 bases, the J end by 2 bases, with 12 bases between. The CDR3: CASRQKDNTEAFF. The CDR3 nucleotides read TGTGCCAGTCGCCAAAAAGACAACACTGAAGCTTTCTTT.

This clonotype was seen only a few times. J is TRBJ2-1 and V is TRBV25-1, with 11 positions matching TRBD2. Germline-derived CDR1 and CDR2 are MGHDK and SYGVNS. The J segment lost 0 bases and the V segment lost 4 bases, leaving 14 bases of the junction unmatched. The CDR3 spans 20 residues. The CDR3 DNA reads TGTGCCAGCAGTGCCACCGGAGGTAGCGGGAGGGCCAGCTCCTACAATGAGCAGTTCTTC. Its translation: CASSATGGSGRASSYNEQFF.

This clonotype was picked up many times. The V call is TRBV6-5, the J call TRBJ1-2; tentatively, D is TRBD1 (5 bases). V shed 4 bases and J shed 7 bases, with 22 bases lying between them. The length of the CDR3 is 16 residues. Germline CDR1 is MNHEY and CDR2 is SVGAGI. The DNA of the CDR3 is TGTGCCAGCAGTTTCCGGGGGAAGGGGTTAAGGAGTGGCTACACCTTC. This translates into CASSFRGKGLRSGYTF.

The sample holds many counts of this clonotype. This chain joins TRBV7-8 and TRBJ2-2; no clear D. CDR1 is SGHVS, CDR2 FQNEAQ, per germline. V shed 4 bases and J shed 10 bases, with 7 bases lying between them. The CDR3 loop spans 11 amino acids. CDR3 amino acids: CASSYAEELFF. The CDR3 region has the DNA TGTGCCAGCAGCTACGCGGAGGAGCTGTTTTTT.

This chain connects TRBV12-3 or TRBV12-4 to TRBJ2-6, with D unresolved. The V end lost 3 bases, the J end lost 0 bases, and 6 bases lay between the germline ends. The CDR3 is 15 residues long. The CDR3 protein is CASSLDGSGANVLTF. The CDR3 nucleotides read TGTGCCAGCAGTTTGGATGGCTCTGGGGCCAACGTCCTGACTTTC.

The CDR3 sequence: CASSLARGSNTDTQYF. The CDR3 DNA reads as TGCGCCAGCAGCTTGGCCAGAGGGAGTAACACAGATACGCAGTATTTT. The rearrangement joins TRBV5-1 to TRBJ2-3; possibly TRBD2 for D (5 bases). The CDR3 runs 16 residues. From germline, CDR1 is SGHRS and CDR2 YFSETQ. Trimming pared 0 bases from V and 2 bases from J, leaving 13 bases between.

The sample holds a few counts of this clonotype. CDR3 residues: CSAGSGTDEYF. CDR3 bases: TGCAGTGCTGGATCGGGGACCGATGAGTACTTC. J is TRBJ2-5 and V is TRBV20-1, with D possibly called TRBD1 or TRBD2 (5 bases each). The V gene lost 5 bases and the J gene lost 12 bases, with 16 bases spanning the gap. Germline values: CDR1 DFQATT, CDR2 SNEGSKA (reference sequence). The CDR3 has 11 amino acids.

The V gene is TRBV11-3, the J gene TRBJ2-1; D may be TRBD1 or TRBD2 (5 bases each). V lost 6 bases to trimming and J lost 15 bases, with 15 bases between them. The CDR3 has 11 residues. The germline gives CDR1 SGHNT, CDR2 YENEEA. DNA of the CDR3: TGTGCCAGCAGGAGCCGGGACCGCTTGTTCTTC. It codes for CASRSRDRLFF.

The CDR3 spells CASSYSAGRVFTEAFF. CDR3 bases: TGTGCCAGCAGTTACTCAGCTGGGAGGGTCTTCACTGAAGCTTTCTTT. This rearrangement joins TRBV6-5 to TRBJ1-1; D is undetermined. V was pared by 0 bases and J by 4 bases, with 15 bases between. The CDR3 is 16 residues long. Germline loops: CDR1 MNHEY, CDR2 SVGAGI.

This clonotype was seen a single time. The chain employs TRBV5-1 and TRBJ2-2; D uncertain. V lost 6 bases and J 1 base, leaving 10 bases between the germline ends. Germline loops: CDR1 SGHRS, CDR2 YFSETQ. The CDR3 consists of 14 residues. CDR3 nucleotides: TGCGCCAGCAAGGTCCAGATGAACACCGGGGAGCTGTTTTTT. This encodes CASKVQMNTGELFF.

This clonotype was seen a handful of times. The V call is TRBV12-3 or TRBV12-4, the J call TRBJ2-1; D is perhaps TRBD2 (6 bases). The CDR3 contains 11 residues. Trimming pared 8 bases from V and 10 bases from J, leaving 12 bases between. CDR3 amino acids: CASGGAREQFF. The CDR3 DNA reads as TGTGCCAGCGGAGGGGCACGGGAGCAGTTCTTC.

The chain employs TRBV7-2 and TRBJ2-1; TRBD1 matches at 9 bases. The CDR3 is 13 residues long. The germline V gene encodes CDR1 SGHTA and CDR2 FQGNSA. V dropped 8 bases and J dropped 6; count of bases not matched to a gene: 5. CDR3 bases: TGTGCCAGCCCGGGACAGGGAGGCAATGAGCAGTTCTTC. Amino acids: CASPGQGGNEQFF.

This clonotype was seen only a few times. This rearrangement joins TRBV7-2 to TRBJ2-7; no definite D call. V lost 5 bases, J lost 4 bases, and 9 bases lay in between. CDR3 length equals 12 residues. CDR1 and CDR2 from the germline V gene are SGHTA and FQGNSA. CDR3 region: CASSAPNYEQYF. The CDR3 DNA sequence: TGTGCCAGCAGCGCCCCAAATTACGAGCAGTACTTC.

This clonotype has just a few counts. This sequence joins TRBV6-2 or TRBV6-3 and TRBJ2-6; 8 bases are shared with TRBD1. In germline, CDR1 is MNHEY, CDR2 SVGEGT. The CDR3 length is 19 residues. Trimming at V came to 2 bases and at J to 0 bases, leaving 9 bases not matched to a gene. The chain's CDR3 is CASSYPAGTGDSGANVLTF. In DNA, the CDR3 is TGTGCCAGCAGTTACCCGGCCGGGACAGGAGACTCTGGGGCCAACGTCCTGACTTTC.

This clonotype was picked up a small number of times. The CDR3 loop is CSANRDTDTQYF. In DNA, the CDR3 is TGCAGTGCCAATCGCGACACAGATACGCAGTATTTT. This sequence joins TRBV20-1 and TRBJ2-3; D unresolved. The CDR3 has 12 amino acids. Germline V lookup: CDR1 DFQATT, CDR2 SNEGSKA (reference sequence). V lost 6 bases and J lost 2, with 9 bases in between.

The chain employs TRBV9 and TRBJ2-7; D is ambiguous. Germline lookup yields CDR1 SGDLS and CDR2 YYNGEE. The CDR3 loop spans 13 amino acids. V lost 4 bases and J lost 3, with 11 bases in between. The chain's CDR3 is CASSPGSGYEQYF. CDR3 coding DNA: TGTGCCAGCAGCCCCGGGTCGGGCTACGAGCAGTACTTC. The whole variable domain, remainder taken from reference TRBV9 and TRBJ2-7, is DSGVTQTPKHLITATGQRVTLRCSPRSGDLSVYWYQQSLDQGLQFLIQYYNGEERAKGNILERFSAQQFPDLHSELNLSSLELGDSALYFCASSPGSGYEQYFGPGTRLTVT.